The 29 T cell receptor beta chains below come from one sample, sequenced in a study of cytomegalovirus exposure and HLA in healthy donors. PCR used 60 Vbeta primers and 13 Jbeta primers. Sequencing used immunoSEQ multiplex PCR; TCRdb keeps in-frame clones, though not all of them. In the table there are around 160,000 clones, over 60% of which are singletons. Sequencing was carried out using PBMCs. Source of these receptors: a man between 40 and 49 years old in good health and CMV-seropositive.

V and J are TRBV7-9 and TRBJ1-4; 7 positions agree with TRBD1. Per germline, CDR1 SEHNR and CDR2 FQNEAQ (reference sequence). Germline trimming cut 1 base from V and 2 bases from J; bases unmatched to any gene: 10. This CDR3 region has 18 residues. DNA of the CDR3: TGTGCCAGCAGCTTAGTCGGACAGGCAGGAGAGACTAATGAAAAACTGTTTTTT. Its translation: CASSLVGQAGETNEKLFF.

The chain combines TRBV19 with TRBJ1-5; 8 nucleotides agree with TRBD1. This CDR3 is built from 19 residues. Trimming took 1 base from V and 1 from J; bases not matched to a gene: 12. Germline CDR1 LNHDA, CDR2 SQIVND (reference sequence). The CDR3 here is CASSIAAGQGSISNQPQHF. In nucleotides, the CDR3 is TGTGCCAGTAGTATAGCGGCCGGACAGGGATCAATAAGCAATCAGCCCCAGCATTTT.

The V gene is TRBV7-2, the J gene TRBJ2-7, with no clear D. Trimming stripped 4 bases from V and 2 bases from J, with 12 bases between. CDR3 length: 14 residues. CDR1 and CDR2 (germline): SGHTA, FQGNSA. CDR3 amino acids: CASSSDIYAYEQYF. Written as DNA, the CDR3 is TGTGCCAGCAGCTCCGACATATACGCCTACGAGCAGTACTTC.

The chain employs TRBV27 and TRBJ2-7; 14 positions match TRBD2. In germline, CDR1 is MNHEY, CDR2 SMNVEV (reference sequence). J lost 2 bases, V lost 4 bases, and 10 bases had no gene match. There are 18 residues in the CDR3. CDR3 nucleotides: TGTGCCAGCAGTTCTGGACTAGCGGGGGGCAGACGGCCCTACGAGCAGTACTTC. Encoded protein: CASSSGLAGGRRPYEQYF.

The chain links TRBV7-8 to TRBJ1-3; the D is unclear. The germline V and J ends were trimmed by 7 bases and 0 bases, with 7 bases remaining between them. Germline values: CDR1 SGHVS, CDR2 FQNEAQ. This CDR3 spans 13 amino acids. The CDR3 nucleotides read TGTGCCAGCAAACAGCACTCTGGAAACACCATATATTTT. Protein: CASKQHSGNTIYF.

The CDR3 DNA follows: TGTGCCAGCAGTTTTCTACGACAGGGAGACACTGAAGCTTTCTTT. This encodes CASSFLRQGDTEAFF. The chain joins TRBV27 to TRBJ1-1, with 7 bases that match TRBD1. This CDR3 comprises 15 residues. Per germline, CDR1 MNHEY and CDR2 SMNVEV (reference sequence). J was trimmed by 3 bases and V by 3 bases; bases with no gene match: 7.

V gene TRBV19 combines with J gene TRBJ1-2; a possible D gene is TRBD1 (5 bases). CDR1 and CDR2 from the germline V gene are LNHDA and SQIVND (reference sequence). Trimming shortened V by 5 bases and J by 1 base, and 20 bases separated the two germline ends. The CDR3 is 17 residues long. The chain's CDR3 is CASSSAGPSSLNYGYTF. CDR3 nucleotides: TGTGCCAGTAGTTCGGCAGGGCCATCCTCCCTTAACTATGGCTACACCTTC.

The chain recombines TRBV29-1 with TRBJ2-3; TRBD2 matches at 10 bases. The germline V gene encodes CDR1 SQVTM and CDR2 ANQGSEA. The CDR3 contains 13 residues. J was trimmed by 7 bases and V by 6 bases; bases with no gene match: 7. The CDR3 DNA is TGCAGCGTAACTAGCGGGGAATCATATACGCAGTATTTT. It codes for CSVTSGESYTQYF.

The chain recombines TRBV28 with TRBJ2-4, with a possible D match to TRBD2 (6 bases). Germline loops: CDR1 MDHEN, CDR2 SYDVKM. This CDR3 spans 15 amino acids. Trimming removed 1 base at V and 7 bases at J, with 14 bases between. The CDR3 reads CASSLLTGRGNIQYF. The DNA for the CDR3 is TGTGCCAGCAGTTTATTGACGGGACGGGGGAACATTCAGTACTTC.

This clone has a single count. This chain links TRBV6-1 with TRBJ2-5; 9 positions match TRBD1. Germline V CDR1 and CDR2: MNHNS, SASEGT. V was pared by 8 bases and J by 4 bases, with 5 bases of the junction left unmatched. The CDR3 is 13 amino acids. The CDR3 DNA is TGTGCCAGCCAGGACAGGGGTGTAGAGACCCAGTACTTC. The encoded protein is CASQDRGVETQYF.

The V call is TRBV10-2, the J call TRBJ1-2, with 10 nucleotides matching TRBD1. V trimming: 7 bases; J trimming: 7 bases; junction bases outside the gene matches: 9. This CDR3 is 14 amino acids long. Germline loops: CDR1 WSHSY, CDR2 SAAADI. This CDR3 is CASNPTGGAGGYTF. CDR3 sequence (DNA): TGCGCCAGCAACCCGACAGGGGGCGCAGGTGGCTACACCTTC.

The rearrangement uses TRBV2 and TRBJ2-1, with TRBD2 identical over 7 bases. The CDR3 loop spans 17 amino acids. Trimming removed 6 bases from V and 8 bases from J; junction bases left unmatched: 19. CDR1 and CDR2 (germline): SNHLY, FYNNEI. The CDR3, as DNA: TGTGCCAGCAGACAAGGCCGGGGGGAGGGCCCTCGGGATGAGCAGTTCTTC. Its protein product is CASRQGRGEGPRDEQFF.

This clone was picked up one time. CDR3 in amino acids: CASGLGGPGVDTQYF. The CDR3 DNA reads TGTGCCAGCGGGTTGGGGGGACCCGGGGTAGATACGCAGTATTTT. This chain uses TRBV19 with TRBJ2-3; a possible D gene is TRBD2 (6 bases). V was shortened by 9 bases and J by 5 bases, with 21 bases between the two germline ends. Germline loops: CDR1 LNHDA, CDR2 SQIVND (reference sequence). The CDR3 runs 15 residues.

The CDR3 coding sequence is TGTGCCAGCAGTTCCCCCAGCGGAACCACAGATACGCAGTATTTT. Its protein is CASSSPSGTTDTQYF. The rearrangement uses TRBV27 and TRBJ2-3; perhaps TRBD2 as D (5 bases). Germline CDR1 and CDR2: MNHEY and SMNVEV (reference sequence). With 4 bases removed from V and 2 bases from J, the gap between germline ends came to 13 bases. This CDR3 has 15 amino acids.

This clone came up once. J is TRBJ2-2 and V is TRBV29-1; TRBD1 aligns across 7 bases. CDR3 length: 14 amino acids. The germline V gene encodes CDR1 SQVTM and CDR2 ANQGSEA. With V trimmed by 6 bases and J by 5 bases, 9 bases remained unmatched. CDR3 nucleotide sequence: TGCAGCGTGACAGGGAGTCTAGTAACCGGGGAGCTGTTTTTT. Translated, it gives CSVTGSLVTGELFF.

The rearrangement uses TRBV2 and TRBJ2-3, with 10 bases identical to TRBD2. The CDR3 is made up of 14 amino acids. Germline V gives CDR1 SNHLY, CDR2 FYNNEI. With 6 bases clipped from V and 4 bases from J, the junction kept 4 bases outside the gene matches. The CDR3, as DNA: TGTGCCAGCAGCCGAGCGGGAGGGTCAGATACGCAGTATTTT. This sequence encodes CASSRAGGSDTQYF.

This clone was picked up a small number of times. The chain couples TRBV5-1 to TRBJ1-1; D might be TRBD1 (6 bases). This CDR3 region has 15 residues. From germline, CDR1 is SGHRS and CDR2 YFSETQ. V lost 4 bases and J 1 base, leaving 14 bases between the germline ends. The chain's CDR3 is CASSVPGHRNTEAFF. As DNA, the CDR3 is TGCGCCAGCAGCGTACCGGGACACCGGAACACTGAAGCTTTCTTT.

The genes are TRBV29-1 and TRBJ2-3, with 10 bases lining up with TRBD2. Germline loops: CDR1 SQVTM, CDR2 ANQGSEA. V lost 4 bases and J lost 2; bases outside the gene matches: 12. The CDR3 runs 17 residues. The CDR3 loop is CSVVGASGSLPTDTQYF. CDR3 DNA: TGCAGCGTTGTTGGGGCTAGCGGGAGTCTGCCCACAGATACGCAGTATTTT.

The chain combines TRBV9 with TRBJ2-1; the match to TRBD2 covers 13 bases. V was clipped by 7 bases and J by 9 bases; unmatched bases: 7. Germline V gene data show CDR1 as SGDLS and CDR2 as YYNGEE. This CDR3 has 14 residues. The CDR3 nucleotides are TGTGCCAGCGGGAGGACTAGCGGGAGTGGTGAGCAGTTCTTC. It yields the protein CASGRTSGSGEQFF.

As DNA, the CDR3 is TGTGCCAGCAGCTCGCCCCCGGGACAGCGGGTTTATGGCTACACCTTC. This codes for CASSSPPGQRVYGYTF. The chain is built from TRBV7-2 and TRBJ1-2, with TRBD1 matching 7 bases. This CDR3 comprises 16 residues. With 4 bases clipped from V and 5 bases from J, the junction kept 13 bases outside the gene matches. Germline-derived CDR1 and CDR2 are SGHTA and FQGNSA. Complete variable domain (other parts from reference TRBV7-2 and TRBJ1-2): GAGVSQSPSNKVTEKGKDVELRCDPISGHTALYWYRQSLGQGLEFLIYFQGNSAPDKSGLPSDRFSAERTGGSVSTLTIQRTQQEDSAVYLCASSSPPGQRVYGYTFGSGTRLTVV.

As to this clone: A junction boundary mismatches the germline segment, possibly from a read error. This chain uses TRBV5-1 with TRBJ2-7, with D tentatively TRBD2 (5 bases). Germline CDR1 and CDR2: SGHRS and YFSETQ. This CDR3 is built from 13 residues. CDR3 amino acids: CASSPTSSYEQYF. CDR3 nucleotide sequence: TGTGCCAGCAGCCCCACTAGTTCCTACGAGCAGTACTTC.

The CDR3 nucleotides read TGTGCCAGCAGCTTCGGGTTTGATACGCAGTATTTT. This sequence encodes CASSFGFDTQYF. This sequence joins TRBV7-9 and TRBJ2-3; D ambiguous. CDR1 and CDR2 (germline): SEHNR, FQNEAQ (reference sequence). The CDR3 has 12 residues. Trimming cost V 3 bases and J 6 bases, with 7 bases left between them.

The chain employs TRBV5-4 and TRBJ1-5; TRBD1 matches at 9 bases. In germline, CDR1 is SGHNT, CDR2 YYREEE (reference sequence). V lost 4 bases, J lost 4 bases, and 6 bases stayed unmatched. This CDR3 has 15 residues. The CDR3: CASSQGQGMNQPQHF. Here the CDR3 DNA reads TGTGCCAGCAGCCAAGGACAGGGGATGAATCAGCCCCAGCATTTT. Full variable domain (missing parts from reference TRBV5-4 and TRBJ1-5): ETGVTQSPTHLIKTRGQQVTLRCSSQSGHNTVSWYQQALGQGPQFIFQYYREEENGRGNFPPRFSGLQFPNYSSELNVNALELDDSALYLCASSQGQGMNQPQHFGDGTRLSIL.

CDR3 coding DNA: TGTGCCATCAACCCAGGGGGCCTTTGGGGCTACACCTTC. This sequence encodes CAINPGGLWGYTF. The chain recombines TRBV10-3 with TRBJ1-2; TRBD1 aligns across 8 bases. CDR1 is ENHRY and CDR2 is SYGVKD in the germline V gene. This CDR3 spans 13 amino acids. V was pared by 7 bases and J by 8 bases, with 9 bases of the junction left unmatched.

The chain links TRBV28 to TRBJ2-3; maybe TRBD1 (5 bases). Trimming cost V 5 bases and J 0 bases, with 12 bases left between them. The V gene's germline CDR1 is MDHEN and CDR2 SYDVKM. This CDR3 has 15 amino acids. CDR3 DNA sequence: TGTGCCAGCAGTCCCCAGGGATCGAGCACAGATACGCAGTATTTT. It encodes CASSPQGSSTDTQYF.

V and J are TRBV29-1 and TRBJ2-3; 9 bases agree with TRBD2. This CDR3 region has 16 residues. The V segment lost 0 bases and the J segment 0 bases; nucleotides outside the gene matches: 4. CDR1 and CDR2 (germline): SQVTM, ANQGSEA. CDR3 in DNA: TGCAGCGTTGAAGATCCGACTAGCGGCAGCACAGATACGCAGTATTTT. This translates into CSVEDPTSGSTDTQYF.

The rearrangement joins TRBV7-2 to TRBJ2-5, with 8 bases fitting TRBD1. Germline V gives CDR1 SGHTA, CDR2 FQGNSA. The CDR3 sequence is 17 residues long. With V trimmed by 4 bases and J by 5 bases, 15 bases remained unmatched. The CDR3: CASSSRGLGRLRETQYF. The CDR3 region has the DNA TGTGCCAGCAGCTCCAGGGGGCTAGGGAGGTTGAGGGAGACCCAGTACTTC.

The table lists this clone with a count of one. CDR3 bases: TGTGCCAGCAGCGAGAACACCGGGTCCAGTGGAGATACGCAGTATTTT. It encodes CASSENTGSSGDTQYF. The chain joins TRBV13 to TRBJ2-3; D is unclear. Between the trimmed V and J ends, which lost 5 bases and 5 bases, there was a span of 20 bases. The length of the CDR3 is 16 residues. Germline V gene data show CDR1 as PRHDT and CDR2 as FYEKMQ (reference sequence).

The CDR3 coding sequence is TGTGCCAGCAGCTTAGCACAGGGGAAGTTTTTGAATGAGCAGTTCTTC. Protein sequence: CASSLAQGKFLNEQFF. V gene TRBV7-2 combines with J gene TRBJ2-1, with 7 nucleotides matching TRBD1. The CDR3 has 16 residues. With 0 bases clipped from V and 7 bases from J, the junction kept 9 bases outside the gene matches. CDR1 and CDR2 (germline): SGHTA, FQGNSA. Using reference TRBV7-2 and TRBJ2-1 for the parts outside the CDR3, the full variable domain is GAGVSQSPSNKVTEKGKDVELRCDPISGHTALYWYRQSLGQGLEFLIYFQGNSAPDKSGLPSDRFSAERTGGSVSTLTIQRTQQEDSAVYLCASSLAQGKFLNEQFFGPGTRLTVL.